Sequencing of this T cell receptor beta chain was carried out in a study of shared clonotypes between healthy human individuals. CD4+ cell separation produced CD45RA+ naive and CD45RA-negative memory subsets. Looked up from germline, CDR1 is SGHRS and CDR2 is YFSETQ. This CDR3 has 15 amino acids. Trimming took 0 bases from V and 5 from J, leaving 14 bases between them. Libraries were prepared by immunoSEQ multiplex PCR; TCRdb keeps only in-frame clonotypes and omits some of them. Altogether a few million clones are present, around 94% being singletons, with the ten largest covering 0.11% to 0.15%. Sequenced input: naive CD4+ T cells sorted from blood. Subset noted: CD45RA+ positively selected. This clonotype was sampled from a man aged 18 to 35 in good health. This chain connects TRBV5-1 to TRBJ1-2, with D perhaps matching TRBD1 (6 bases). The CDR3 sequence is CASSLAIGGRYGYTF. DNA of the CDR3: TGCGCCAGCAGCTTGGCCATCGGGGGCCGATATGGCTACACCTTC.